Presented here are 7 T cell receptor beta chains from one specimen sequenced in a study of cytomegalovirus exposure and HLA in healthy donors. The PCR contained 60 Vbeta and 13 Jbeta primers. Using immunoSEQ multiplex PCR, the repertoire was profiled, and TCRdb retains in-frame clones only, with some absent. The sample has under 200,000 clones; 80% are singletons. Sequencing input: PBMCs. The receptors stem from a man between 18 and 29 years old in good health and CMV-seropositive.

The CDR3 reads CASSPGTGGREQYF. In DNA, the CDR3 is TGTGCCAGCAGTCCCGGGACAGGGGGCCGCGAGCAGTACTTC. The chain carries TRBV6-1 and TRBJ2-7; 12 nucleotides agree with TRBD1. CDR1 is MNHNS, CDR2 SASEGT, per germline. Trimming at V came to 5 bases and at J to 6 bases, leaving 5 bases not matched to a gene. This CDR3 is built from 14 residues.

The chain combines TRBV7-8 with TRBJ1-2; 9 bases map to TRBD1. The V gene end was trimmed by 4 bases and the J gene end by 4 bases; junction bases not matched to a gene: 10. This CDR3 contains 16 residues. Germline CDR1 is SGHVS and CDR2 is FQNEAQ. The CDR3 is CASSSRTGASLYGYTF. In nucleotides, the CDR3 is TGTGCCAGCAGCTCTCGGACAGGGGCCTCACTCTATGGCTACACCTTC.

This clone was counted only a few times. The chain combines TRBV29-1 with TRBJ2-7; TRBD1 is a possible D gene (6 bases). The germline V gene has CDR1 SQVTM and CDR2 ANQGSEA. Trimming removed 8 bases at V and 3 bases at J, with 11 bases between. The CDR3 totals 11 residues. The CDR3 DNA reads as TGCAGCTTCGGGACAAGCTACGAGCAGTACTTC. Translated, it gives CSFGTSYEQYF.

The chain is built from TRBV5-1 and TRBJ2-5; a weak D match, TRBD1 (5 bases). Germline CDR1 is SGHRS and CDR2 is YFSETQ. This CDR3 has 14 residues. V shed 7 bases and J shed 4 bases, with 17 bases lying between them. The CDR3 here is CASSLGAVGETQYF. CDR3 coding DNA: TGCGCCAGCTCCCTTGGGGCTGTGGGAGAGACCCAGTACTTC.

The rearrangement joins TRBV2 to TRBJ2-7; maybe TRBD1 (6 bases). Looked up from germline, CDR1 is SNHLY and CDR2 is FYNNEI. V lost 4 bases and J lost 5, with 15 bases in between. There are 14 residues in the CDR3. The CDR3 DNA is TGTGCCAGCAGTGGAACAGGGACACCGGACGAGCAGTACTTC. It yields the protein CASSGTGTPDEQYF.

This chain joins TRBV4-3 and TRBJ1-6; D not resolved. The germline CDR1 and CDR2 sequences are LGHNA and YSLEER. Trimming removed 3 bases from V and 7 bases from J, with 13 bases in between. The CDR3 sequence is 15 residues long. The CDR3 sequence is CASSHTSNPNSPLHF. As DNA, the CDR3 is TGCGCCAGCAGCCACACCAGTAACCCGAATTCACCCCTCCACTTT.

This chain uses TRBV10-3 with TRBJ2-7; the match to TRBD1 covers 8 bases. The germline CDR1 and CDR2 sequences are ENHRY and SYGVKD. This CDR3 region has 11 residues. V gave up 6 bases and J gave up 13 bases; unmatched junction bases: 8. The CDR3 region is CAISEDRAIYF. The CDR3 coding sequence is TGTGCCATCAGCGAGGACAGGGCAATATACTTC.